This T cell receptor (beta chain) emerged from a study of OX40 agonist ivuxolimab in advanced cancers. Study background: Patients received the agonistic anti-OX40 (CD134) antibody ivuxolimab. Broader study findings: At 0.1 to 3.0 mg/kg and by week 6, CD4+ and CD8+ T cells in the blood had expanded clonally. Among the lowest peripheral clonal expansion occurred in 0.1-3.0 mg/kg partial responders. Antigen specificity remained undetermined for the expanded peripheral T cells.

For this clone: The antigen is undetermined.

TCRdb keeps only in-frame clones here, not all; method: immunoSEQ multiplex PCR. This table holds roughly 48,000 clones, 75% to 90% found once. CDR1 is SQVTM and CDR2 is ANQGSEA in the germline V gene. V lost 7 bases and J lost 6; bases outside the gene matches: 21. This CDR3 is built from 18 residues. This specimen was CD4+ or CD8+ T cells sorted from blood, taken in a trial of the OX40 agonist ivuxolimab. The TCR originated in an adult with an advanced solid tumor such as melanoma, head and neck, liver or kidney cancer. This chain connects TRBV29-1 to TRBJ2-1; 10 bases align to TRBD1. As DNA, the CDR3 is TGCAGCGGAATACTGGGGGACAGGGGAGGAACGTTCGGCAATGAGCAGTTCTTC. Protein sequence: CSGILGDRGGTFGNEQFF.